The entry below describes one TCR beta chain. Its antigen remains unidentified. This specimen belongs to a study of metastatic and nonmetastatic thyroid tumors. About the research overall: Repertoire comparison spanned blood and tumor or nodule tissue of malignant and benign thyroid patients.

Germline lookup yields CDR1 DFQATT and CDR2 SNEGSKA (reference sequence). The CDR3 totals 13 residues. J gave up 4 bases and V 1 base, and 2 bases lay outside the gene matches. As handled by the study authors: To classify distant metastasis in papillary thyroid cancer, a model was built from CDR3 differences across clinicopathological groups. TCRdb reassembled clones from the PCR reads with MiXCR. None of the V and J calls come from the authors' own analysis; TCRdb made them. The table records about 93,000 clones, about 13% of them present only once. Nobody among the patients had been given any treatment before thyroid surgery. Study-level results: Benign nodules reportedly had significantly lower TCR beta diversity than malignant thyroid tumors in blood and tumor.

The gene calls are TRBV20-1 and TRBJ2-7; 9 bases match TRBD1. This TCR derives from a female donor with papillary thyroid cancer or a benign thyroid nodule (not recorded which). Some clones in this sample may be carry-over from other donors' samples. The sample taken for sequencing was blood. The CDR3 sequence: CSARGDRDYEQYF. The CDR3 DNA reads TGCAGTGCTAGAGGGGACAGGGATTACGAGCAGTACTTC.